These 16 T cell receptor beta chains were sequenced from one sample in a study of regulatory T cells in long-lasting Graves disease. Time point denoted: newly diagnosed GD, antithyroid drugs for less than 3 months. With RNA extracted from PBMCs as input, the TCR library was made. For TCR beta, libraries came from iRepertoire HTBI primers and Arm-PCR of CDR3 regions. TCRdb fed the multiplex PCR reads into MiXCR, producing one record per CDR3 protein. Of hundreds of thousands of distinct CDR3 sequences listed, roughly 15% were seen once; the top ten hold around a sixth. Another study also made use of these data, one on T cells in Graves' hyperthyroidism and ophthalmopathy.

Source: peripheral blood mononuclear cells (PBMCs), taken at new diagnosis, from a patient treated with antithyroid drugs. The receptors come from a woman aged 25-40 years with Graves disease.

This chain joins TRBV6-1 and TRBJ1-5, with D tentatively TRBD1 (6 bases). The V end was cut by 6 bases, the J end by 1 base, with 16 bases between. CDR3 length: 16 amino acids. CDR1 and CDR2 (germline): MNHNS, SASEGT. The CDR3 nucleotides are TGTGCCAGCAGGAACGCCGGGACAAAGAGCAATCAGCCCCAGCATTTT. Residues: CASRNAGTKSNQPQHF.

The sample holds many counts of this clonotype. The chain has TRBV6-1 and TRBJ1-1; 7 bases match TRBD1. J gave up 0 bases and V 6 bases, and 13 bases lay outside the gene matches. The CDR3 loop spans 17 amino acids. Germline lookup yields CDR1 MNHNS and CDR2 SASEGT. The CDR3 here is CASRSPSGQTMNTEAFF. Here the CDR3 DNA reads TGTGCCAGCAGGAGCCCTTCGGGACAGACAATGAACACTGAAGCTTTCTTT.

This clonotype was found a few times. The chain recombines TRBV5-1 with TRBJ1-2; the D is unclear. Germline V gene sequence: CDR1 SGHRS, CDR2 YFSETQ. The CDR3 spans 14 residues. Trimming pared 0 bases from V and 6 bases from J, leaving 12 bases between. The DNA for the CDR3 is TGCGCCAGCAGCTTGGTTGGCGGGGAAAATGGCTACACCTTC. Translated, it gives CASSLVGGENGYTF.

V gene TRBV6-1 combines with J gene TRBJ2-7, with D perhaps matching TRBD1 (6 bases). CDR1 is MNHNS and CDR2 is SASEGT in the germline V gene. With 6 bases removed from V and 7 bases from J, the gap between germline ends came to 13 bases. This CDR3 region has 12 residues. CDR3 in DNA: TGTGCCAGCAGGGCAGGGGTGGCTGAGCAGTACTTC. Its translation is CASRAGVAEQYF.

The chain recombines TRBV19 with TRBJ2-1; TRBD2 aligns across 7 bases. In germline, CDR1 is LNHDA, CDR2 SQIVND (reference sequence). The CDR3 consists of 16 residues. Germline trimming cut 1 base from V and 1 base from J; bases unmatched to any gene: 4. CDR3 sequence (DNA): TGTGCCAGTAGTATAGCTGTAGCGGGTTCCTACAATGAGCAGTTCTTC. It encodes CASSIAVAGSYNEQFF.

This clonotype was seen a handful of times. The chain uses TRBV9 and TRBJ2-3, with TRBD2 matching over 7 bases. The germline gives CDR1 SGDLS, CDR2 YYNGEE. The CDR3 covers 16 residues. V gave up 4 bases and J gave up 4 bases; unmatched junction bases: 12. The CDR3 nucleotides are TGTGCCAGCAGCCCCTGGGGACTATTCACGGCAGATACGCAGTATTTT. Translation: CASSPWGLFTADTQYF.

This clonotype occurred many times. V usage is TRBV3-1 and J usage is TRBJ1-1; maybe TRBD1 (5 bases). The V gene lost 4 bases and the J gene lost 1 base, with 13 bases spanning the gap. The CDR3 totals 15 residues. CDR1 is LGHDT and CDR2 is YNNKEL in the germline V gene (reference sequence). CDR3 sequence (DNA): TGTGCCAGCAGCCCCCAAAATGGACAGAACACTGAAGCTTTCTTT. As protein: CASSPQNGQNTEAFF.

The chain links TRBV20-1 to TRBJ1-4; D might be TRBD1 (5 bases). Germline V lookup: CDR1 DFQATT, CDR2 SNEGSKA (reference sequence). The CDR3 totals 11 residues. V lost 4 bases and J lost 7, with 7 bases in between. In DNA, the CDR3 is TGCAGTGCTACAGGGAGTGAAAAACTGTTTTTT. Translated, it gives CSATGSEKLFF.

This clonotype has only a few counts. CDR3 coding DNA: TGTGCCAGCAGCCCCTTTGGCAGGGCCGAAAATGAGCAGTTCTTC. Residues: CASSPFGRAENEQFF. The genes are TRBV11-2 and TRBJ2-1; a weak D match, TRBD1 (5 bases). Looked up from germline, CDR1 is SGHAT and CDR2 is FQNNGV. The CDR3 is 15 residues long. Deletions cut 5 bases from V and 7 bases from J, with 18 bases between.

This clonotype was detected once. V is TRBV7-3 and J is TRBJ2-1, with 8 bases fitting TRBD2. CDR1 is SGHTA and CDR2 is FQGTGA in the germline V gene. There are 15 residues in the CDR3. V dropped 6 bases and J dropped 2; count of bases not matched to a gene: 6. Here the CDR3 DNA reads TGTGCCAGCAGTAAGAGCGGGAGTCCCTACAATGAGCAGTTCTTC. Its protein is CASSKSGSPYNEQFF.

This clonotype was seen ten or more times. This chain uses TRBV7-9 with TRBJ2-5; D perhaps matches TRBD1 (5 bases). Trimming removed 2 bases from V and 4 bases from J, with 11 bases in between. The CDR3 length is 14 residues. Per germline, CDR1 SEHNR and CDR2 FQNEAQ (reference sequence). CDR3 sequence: CASSLQGSRETQYF. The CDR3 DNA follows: TGTGCCAGCAGCTTACAGGGTTCACGAGAGACCCAGTACTTC.

This CDR3 is CASSARQGVGVEAFF. In DNA, the CDR3 is TGTGCCAGCAGCGCAAGACAGGGGGTGGGAGTTGAAGCTTTCTTT. The chain uses TRBV9 and TRBJ1-1, with TRBD1 matching over 9 bases. V lost 3 bases to trimming and J lost 7 bases; unmatched junction nucleotides: 10. Per germline, CDR1 SGDLS and CDR2 YYNGEE. The CDR3 consists of 15 residues.

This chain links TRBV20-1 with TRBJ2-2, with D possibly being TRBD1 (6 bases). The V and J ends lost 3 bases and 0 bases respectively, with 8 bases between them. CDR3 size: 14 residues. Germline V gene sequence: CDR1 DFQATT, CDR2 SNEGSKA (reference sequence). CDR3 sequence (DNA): TGCAGTGCTAGCGAGGGGGCGAACACCGGGGAGCTGTTTTTT. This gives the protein CSASEGANTGELFF.

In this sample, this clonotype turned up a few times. The CDR3 DNA is TGTGCCAGTTCCACATCTGGGGGGAGGTTTTATTCACCCCTCCACTTT. It codes for CASSTSGGRFYSPLHF. The rearrangement links TRBV28 to TRBJ1-6, with a weak D call TRBD1 (5 bases). The CDR3 is 16 residues long. V lost 9 bases, J lost 8 bases, and 23 bases lay in between. Germline V CDR1 and CDR2: MDHEN, SYDVKM.

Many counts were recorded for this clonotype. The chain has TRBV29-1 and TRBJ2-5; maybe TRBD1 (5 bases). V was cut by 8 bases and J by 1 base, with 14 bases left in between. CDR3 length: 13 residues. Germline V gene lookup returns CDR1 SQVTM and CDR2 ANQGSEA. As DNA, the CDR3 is TGCAGCATCCCAGGGCGACCCCAAGAGACCCAGTACTTC. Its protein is CSIPGRPQETQYF.

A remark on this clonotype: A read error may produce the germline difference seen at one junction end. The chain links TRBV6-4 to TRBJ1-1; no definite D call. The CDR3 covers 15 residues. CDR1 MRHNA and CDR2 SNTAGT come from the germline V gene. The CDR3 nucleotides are TGTGCCAGCAGTTACTCGTTATGGGCGAACACTGAAGCTTTCTTT. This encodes CASSYSLWANTEAFF.